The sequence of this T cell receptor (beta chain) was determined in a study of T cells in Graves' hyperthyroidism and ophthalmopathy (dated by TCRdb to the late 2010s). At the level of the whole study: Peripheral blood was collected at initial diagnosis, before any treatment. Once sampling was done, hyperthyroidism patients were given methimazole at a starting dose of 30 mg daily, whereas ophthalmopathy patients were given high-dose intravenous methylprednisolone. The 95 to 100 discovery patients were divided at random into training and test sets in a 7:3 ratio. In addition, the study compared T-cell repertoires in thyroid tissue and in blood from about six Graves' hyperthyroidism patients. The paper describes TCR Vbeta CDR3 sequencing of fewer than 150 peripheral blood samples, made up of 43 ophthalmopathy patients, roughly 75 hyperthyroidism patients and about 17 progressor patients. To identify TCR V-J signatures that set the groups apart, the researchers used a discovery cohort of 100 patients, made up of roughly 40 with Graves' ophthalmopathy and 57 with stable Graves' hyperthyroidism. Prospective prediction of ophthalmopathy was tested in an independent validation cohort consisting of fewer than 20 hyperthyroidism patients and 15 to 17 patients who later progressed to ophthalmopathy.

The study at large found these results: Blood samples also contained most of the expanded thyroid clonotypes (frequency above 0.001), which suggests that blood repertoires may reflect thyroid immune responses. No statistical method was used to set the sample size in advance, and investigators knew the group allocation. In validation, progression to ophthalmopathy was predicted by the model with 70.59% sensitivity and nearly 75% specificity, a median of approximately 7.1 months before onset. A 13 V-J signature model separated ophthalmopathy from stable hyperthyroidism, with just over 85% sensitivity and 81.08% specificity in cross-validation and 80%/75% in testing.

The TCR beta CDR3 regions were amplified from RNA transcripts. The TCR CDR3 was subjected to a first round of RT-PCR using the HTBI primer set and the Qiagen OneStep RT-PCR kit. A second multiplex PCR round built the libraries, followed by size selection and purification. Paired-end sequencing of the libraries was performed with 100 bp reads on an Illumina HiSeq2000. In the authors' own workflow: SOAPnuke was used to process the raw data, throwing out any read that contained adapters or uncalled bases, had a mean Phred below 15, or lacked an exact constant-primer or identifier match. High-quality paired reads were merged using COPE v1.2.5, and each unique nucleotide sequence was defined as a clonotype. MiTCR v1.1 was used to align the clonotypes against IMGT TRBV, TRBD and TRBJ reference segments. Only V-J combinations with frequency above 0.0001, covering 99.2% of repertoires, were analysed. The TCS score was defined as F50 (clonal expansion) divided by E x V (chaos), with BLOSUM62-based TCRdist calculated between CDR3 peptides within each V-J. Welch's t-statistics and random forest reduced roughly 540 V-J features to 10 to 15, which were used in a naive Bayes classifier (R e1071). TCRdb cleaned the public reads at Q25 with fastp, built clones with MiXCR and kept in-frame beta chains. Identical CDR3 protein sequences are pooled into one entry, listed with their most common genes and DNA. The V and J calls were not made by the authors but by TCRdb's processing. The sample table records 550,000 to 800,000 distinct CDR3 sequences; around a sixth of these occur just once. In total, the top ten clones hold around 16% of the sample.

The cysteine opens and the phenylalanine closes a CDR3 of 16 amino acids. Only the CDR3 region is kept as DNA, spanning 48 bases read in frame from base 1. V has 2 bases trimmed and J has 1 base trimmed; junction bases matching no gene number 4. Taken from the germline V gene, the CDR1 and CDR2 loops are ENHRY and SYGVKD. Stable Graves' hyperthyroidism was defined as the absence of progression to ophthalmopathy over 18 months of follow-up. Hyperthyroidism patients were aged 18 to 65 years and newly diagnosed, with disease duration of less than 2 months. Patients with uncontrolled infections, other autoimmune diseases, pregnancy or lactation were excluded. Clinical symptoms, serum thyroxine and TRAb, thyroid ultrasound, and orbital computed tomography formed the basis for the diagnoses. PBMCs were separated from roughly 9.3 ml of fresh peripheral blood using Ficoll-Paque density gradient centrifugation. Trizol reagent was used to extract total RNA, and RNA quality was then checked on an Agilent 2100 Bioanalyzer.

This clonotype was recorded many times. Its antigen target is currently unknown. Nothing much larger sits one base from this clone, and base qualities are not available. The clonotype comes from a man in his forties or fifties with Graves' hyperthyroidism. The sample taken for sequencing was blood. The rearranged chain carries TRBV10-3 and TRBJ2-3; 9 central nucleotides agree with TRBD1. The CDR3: CAISEPQGAGTDTQYF. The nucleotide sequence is TGTGCCATCAGTGAGCCACAGGGGGCGGGCACAGATACGCAGTATTTT.